Each of the 25 T cell receptor beta chains below was sequenced from the same sample in a study of spatial heterogeneity in lung cancer. In TCRdb, the 5' RACE reads were re-called with MiXCR into one record per CDR3 protein. The sample lists fewer than 55,000 distinct CDR3 sequences, around 7% occurring once. This sample's time point: blood at routine non-recurrence follow-up after resection. In each case, whole RNA from tumor, nontumor lung or frozen PBMC was sequenced unsorted. The material was PBMCs, obtained at follow-up. These receptors were obtained from a female donor with early-stage non-small cell lung cancer.

The table lists this clonotype with many counts. This chain connects TRBV27 to TRBJ2-3, with 10 bases aligning to TRBD2. Germline CDR1 and CDR2: MNHEY and SMNVEV (reference sequence). This CDR3 has 18 amino acids. V dropped 0 bases and J dropped 4; count of bases not matched to a gene: 10. The CDR3 nucleotides read TGTGCCAGCAGTTTATCCTTCGGGTGGAGCGGGGGGGCAGATACGCAGTATTTT. It yields the protein CASSLSFGWSGGADTQYF.

This clonotype was detected many times. The V gene is TRBV20-1, the J gene TRBJ1-6; D unresolved. CDR1 is DFQATT and CDR2 is SNEGSKA in the germline V gene (reference sequence). V gave up 6 bases and J gave up 7 bases, with 10 bases separating them. The CDR3 extends over 12 amino acids. CDR3 nucleotides: TGCAGTGCATACCATGGGAATTCACCCCTCCACTTT. Its protein product is CSAYHGNSPLHF.

The chain links TRBV28 to TRBJ2-5; 8 bases line up with TRBD1. The CDR3 spans 16 residues. The germline gives CDR1 MDHEN, CDR2 SYDVKM. V lost 3 bases to trimming and J lost 5 bases; unmatched junction nucleotides: 11. Here the CDR3 DNA reads TGTGCCAGCAGTTTGGGTACCCACAGGGGGGATGAGACCCAGTACTTC. Translation: CASSLGTHRGDETQYF.

This clonotype has a count of ten or more. This chain uses TRBV4-2 with TRBJ2-1; 8 bases are shared with TRBD2. J lost 7 bases, V lost 0 bases, and 8 bases had no gene match. The CDR3 sequence is 16 residues long. CDR1 and CDR2 from the germline V gene are LGHNA and YNFKEQ. For the CDR3, the DNA is TGTGCCAGCAGCCAAGATTTGACGGGCGGGGGGAATGAGCAGTTCTTC. This translates into CASSQDLTGGGNEQFF.

This clonotype appeared many times. The chain recombines TRBV20-1 with TRBJ1-2, with a possible D match to TRBD1 (5 bases). Germline V gene sequence: CDR1 DFQATT, CDR2 SNEGSKA (reference sequence). V was cut by 3 bases and J by 8 bases, with 16 bases left in between. There are 13 residues in the CDR3. The CDR3 DNA is TGCAGTGCTAGTGGGGGACTGGGGAGCGGCTACACCTTC. Protein: CSASGGLGSGYTF.

This clonotype appeared many times. CDR3 amino acids: CASMPGLAGGYEQYF. The DNA of the CDR3 is TGTGCCAGCATGCCGGGACTAGCGGGGGGTTACGAGCAGTACTTC. V is TRBV28 and J is TRBJ2-7, with TRBD2 matching 15 bases. This CDR3 spans 15 amino acids. The germline CDR1 and CDR2 sequences are MDHEN and SYDVKM. The V and J ends lost 7 bases and 4 bases, in that order; junction bases with no gene match: 5.

This clonotype was seen many times. This chain joins TRBV28 and TRBJ2-3; D ambiguous. CDR1 and CDR2 (germline): MDHEN, SYDVKM. This CDR3 has 13 residues. V shed 3 bases and J shed 4 bases, with 8 bases lying between them. The CDR3 loop is CASSLRTPDTQYF. DNA of the CDR3: TGTGCCAGCAGTTTGAGGACGCCAGATACGCAGTATTTT. The full variable domain, rest sourced from reference TRBV28 and TRBJ2-3, is DVKVTQSSRYLVKRTGEKVFLECVQDMDHENMFWYRQDPGLGLRLIYFSYDVKMKEKGDIPEGYSVSREKKERFSLILESASTNQTSMYLCASSLRTPDTQYFGPGTRLTVL.

This clonotype was counted at least ten times. V and J are TRBV20-1 and TRBJ2-3; the D is unclear. V was cut by 0 bases and J by 9 bases, with 16 bases left in between. The germline CDR1 and CDR2 sequences are DFQATT and SNEGSKA (reference sequence). The CDR3 has 14 amino acids. CDR3: CSARDPVTTRTQYF. Here the CDR3 DNA reads TGCAGTGCTAGAGACCCGGTTACGACGCGCACGCAGTATTTT.

The gene calls are TRBV5-1 and TRBJ2-1; the D call may be TRBD1 or TRBD2 (7 bases each). The CDR3 length is 16 residues. The germline V and J ends were trimmed by 7 bases and 5 bases, with 22 bases remaining between them. In germline, CDR1 is SGHRS, CDR2 YFSETQ. The CDR3 sequence: CASHDREGLGNNEQFF. CDR3 nucleotides: TGCGCCAGCCACGACAGGGAGGGCCTCGGCAACAATGAGCAGTTCTTC. The entire variable domain, with the rest obtained from reference TRBV5-1 and TRBJ2-1, is as follows: KAGVTQTPRYLIKTRGQQVTLSCSPISGHRSVSWYQQTPGQGLQFLFEYFSETQRNKGNFPGRFSGRQFSNSRSEMNVSTLELGDSALYLCASHDREGLGNNEQFFGPGTRLTVL.

V and J are TRBV7-9 and TRBJ2-3, with D perhaps matching TRBD1 or TRBD2 (6 bases each). Looked up from germline, CDR1 is SEHNR and CDR2 is FQNEAQ (reference sequence). The CDR3 covers 14 residues. The V end was cut by 5 bases, the J end by 4 bases, with 13 bases between. CDR3 nucleotide sequence: TGTGCCAGCAGCCTGGTAAGGGGGGCAGATACGCAGTATTTT. This encodes CASSLVRGADTQYF.

This clonotype was seen at least ten times. The V and J genes are TRBV27 and TRBJ1-2, with D perhaps TRBD1 (6 bases). With 4 bases removed from V and 2 bases from J, the gap between germline ends came to 8 bases. The CDR3 has 13 amino acids. CDR1 is MNHEY and CDR2 is SMNVEV in the germline V gene (reference sequence). DNA for the CDR3: TGTGCCAGCAGTTCCAGGGGAAACTATGGCTACACCTTC. This gives the protein CASSSRGNYGYTF.

The J gene is TRBJ2-5, the V gene TRBV7-9, with D uncertain. Germline V gene data show CDR1 as SEHNR and CDR2 as FQNEAQ (reference sequence). The CDR3 spans 14 residues. V was trimmed by 1 base and J by 4 bases, leaving 10 bases between them. The CDR3 here is CASSLVIVRETQYF. Written as DNA, the CDR3 is TGTGCCAGCAGCTTAGTTATAGTGCGAGAGACCCAGTACTTC. Together with reference TRBV7-9 and TRBJ2-5, the CDR3 gives the full variable domain: DTGVSQNPRHKITKRGQNVTFRCDPISEHNRLYWYRQTLGQGPEFLTYFQNEAQLEKSRLLSDRFSAERPKGSFSTLEIQRTEQGDSAMYLCASSLVIVRETQYFGPGTRLLVL.

The genes are TRBV4-1 and TRBJ1-4; weak D call: TRBD1 (6 bases). Germline V CDR1 and CDR2: MGHRA, YSYEKL. This CDR3 has 15 amino acids. Trimming shortened V by 0 bases and J by 3 bases, and 8 bases separated the two germline ends. This CDR3 is CASSQDEGANEKLFF. CDR3 coding DNA: TGCGCCAGCAGCCAAGATGAGGGGGCTAATGAAAAACTGTTTTTT.

This clonotype was seen many times. The chain combines TRBV7-3 with TRBJ1-2; no firm D call. The germline V and J ends were trimmed by 3 bases and 5 bases, with 7 bases remaining between them. There are 12 residues in the CDR3. Looked up from germline, CDR1 is SGHTA and CDR2 is FQGTGA. The CDR3, as DNA: TGTGCCAGCAGCTTCGTGATTTATGGCTACACCTTC. The encoded protein is CASSFVIYGYTF.

This clonotype has just a few counts. The chain joins TRBV6-5 to TRBJ1-1; D call uncertain. Germline V gene lookup returns CDR1 MNHEY and CDR2 SVGAGI. The CDR3 has 12 amino acids. V was clipped by 10 bases and J by 1 base, with 10 bases between them. The DNA of the CDR3 is TGTGCCACTTTCCGGTCGAACACTGAAGCTTTCTTT. It is translated as CATFRSNTEAFF.

The chain is built from TRBV11-2 and TRBJ2-1; no reliable D call. The germline CDR1 and CDR2 sequences are SGHAT and FQNNGV. V dropped 5 bases and J dropped 7 bases, with 9 bases sitting between them. The CDR3 runs to 12 residues. CDR3 loop: CASSPVSNEQFF. DNA for the CDR3: TGTGCCAGCAGCCCAGTTTCAAATGAGCAGTTCTTC.

This rearrangement joins TRBV5-1 to TRBJ2-1; the match to TRBD2 covers 12 bases. This CDR3 comprises 14 residues. The V and J ends lost 5 bases and 5 bases, in that order; junction bases with no gene match: 2. Per germline, CDR1 SGHRS and CDR2 YFSETQ. CDR3: CASRLAGGNNEQFF. CDR3 nucleotide sequence: TGCGCCAGCAGACTAGCGGGAGGAAACAATGAGCAGTTCTTC.

This clonotype was seen at least ten times. The chain combines TRBV12-3 or TRBV12-4 with TRBJ1-6, with D tentatively TRBD1 (6 bases). The V end lost 5 bases, the J end lost 6 bases, and 14 bases lay between the germline ends. This CDR3 has 15 amino acids. The CDR3 region is CASSPLQGGNSPLHF. CDR3 bases: TGTGCCAGCAGTCCATTACAGGGTGGTAATTCACCCCTCCACTTT.

In its sample, this clonotype was seen many times. V and J are TRBV29-1 and TRBJ2-7; D is perhaps TRBD2 (5 bases). Germline CDR1 SQVTM, CDR2 ANQGSEA. V was cut by 7 bases and J by 3 bases, with 16 bases left in between. This CDR3 is built from 13 residues. CDR3 in amino acids: CSAELGESYEQYF. For the CDR3, the DNA is TGCAGCGCCGAACTCGGGGAGAGCTACGAGCAGTACTTC.

This clonotype was seen only a few times. The chain joins TRBV25-1 to TRBJ1-1; no clear D. With 2 bases removed from V and 5 bases from J, the gap between germline ends came to 15 bases. CDR3 length: 15 amino acids. Germline V gives CDR1 MGHDK, CDR2 SYGVNS. The CDR3 DNA reads as TGTGCCAGCAGTGAACACACGGGCGATAGGACTGAAGCTTTCTTT. Translated: CASSEHTGDRTEAFF.

The chain carries TRBV20-1 and TRBJ2-3; 10 bases fit TRBD2. V shed 5 bases, J shed 1 base, and the junction held 9 bases outside the gene matches. CDR3 length: 16 amino acids. Germline V gives CDR1 DFQATT, CDR2 SNEGSKA (reference sequence). The CDR3 reads CSAPRSSGGRTDTQYF. Written as DNA, the CDR3 is TGCAGTGCTCCGCGTTCTAGCGGGGGCCGCACAGATACGCAGTATTTT.

This clonotype appeared many times. The chain employs TRBV6-6 and TRBJ2-1; TRBD2 matches 7 bases. CDR1 is MNHNY, CDR2 SVGAGI, per germline (reference sequence). Trimming removed 2 bases from V and 4 bases from J; junction bases left unmatched: 11. The CDR3 consists of 17 residues. In nucleotides, the CDR3 is TGTGCCAGCAGTTACCTAATTTCTAGCGGTATGTACAATGAGCAGTTCTTC. Its protein product is CASSYLISSGMYNEQFF.

This clonotype was counted only a few times. The chain uses TRBV7-2 and TRBJ1-2, with 11 bases fitting TRBD1. The CDR3 extends over 15 amino acids. V lost 5 bases, J lost 5 bases, and 7 bases stayed unmatched. Germline V gene data show CDR1 as SGHTA and CDR2 as FQGNSA. DNA of the CDR3: TGTGCCAGCAGCCTAAGGACAGGGGGCGCTTATGGCTACACCTTC. This encodes CASSLRTGGAYGYTF.

This clonotype was seen at least ten times. The J gene is TRBJ2-4, the V gene TRBV20-1; no reliable D call. Germline V gene data show CDR1 as DFQATT and CDR2 as SNEGSKA (reference sequence). This CDR3 contains 11 residues. Trimming stripped 3 bases from V and 8 bases from J, with 8 bases between. This CDR3 reads CSASSGYIQYF. The CDR3 DNA sequence: TGCAGTGCTAGCTCCGGGTACATTCAGTACTTC.

This clonotype was observed a handful of times. This chain connects TRBV12-3 or TRBV12-4 to TRBJ1-1; TRBD1 might be the D (5 bases). The V gene lost 3 bases and the J gene lost 1 base, with 9 bases spanning the gap. The CDR3 is 14 amino acids. CDR3 sequence reads: CASSLGLSNTEAFF. CDR3 nucleotide sequence: TGTGCCAGCAGTTTGGGGCTTTCGAACACTGAAGCTTTCTTT.